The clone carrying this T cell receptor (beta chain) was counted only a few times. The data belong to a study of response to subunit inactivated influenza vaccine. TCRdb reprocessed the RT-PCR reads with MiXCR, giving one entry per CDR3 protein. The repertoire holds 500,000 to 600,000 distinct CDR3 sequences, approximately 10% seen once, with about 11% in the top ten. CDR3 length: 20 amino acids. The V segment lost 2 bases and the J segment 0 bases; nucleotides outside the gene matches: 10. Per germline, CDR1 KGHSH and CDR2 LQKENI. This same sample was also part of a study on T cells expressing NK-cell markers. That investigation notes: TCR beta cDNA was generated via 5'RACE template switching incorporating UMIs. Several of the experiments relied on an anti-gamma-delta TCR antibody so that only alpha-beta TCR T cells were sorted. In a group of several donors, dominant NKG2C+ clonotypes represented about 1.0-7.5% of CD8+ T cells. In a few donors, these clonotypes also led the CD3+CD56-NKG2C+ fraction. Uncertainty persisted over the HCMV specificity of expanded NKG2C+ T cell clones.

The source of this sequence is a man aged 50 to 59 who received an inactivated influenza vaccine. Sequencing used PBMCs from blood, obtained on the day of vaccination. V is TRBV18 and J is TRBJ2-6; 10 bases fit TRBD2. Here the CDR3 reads CASSPSIAGGIRSGANVLTF. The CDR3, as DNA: TGTGCCAGCTCACCATCGATAGCGGGGGGAATCCGCTCTGGGGCCAACGTCCTGACTTTC.